The sample holds one count of the clone carrying this T cell receptor beta chain. The target antigen is unknown. The table came from immunoSEQ multiplex PCR; TCRdb's copy has only in-frame clones and leaves some out. Of fewer than 120,000 clones in the sample, 94% were seen once. The entry originates in a study of T cell responses to AZD1222 COVID-19 vaccine. Regarding the study as a whole: Donors were largely white British and mainly female; clonal diversity was possibly underestimated. It was only a handful of AZD1222 recipients who were seropositive at baseline. Reports indicate that nearly half of spike-specific TCRs are directed at unmutated variant regions.

The CDR3 runs to 14 residues. V lost 3 bases and J lost 5, with 14 bases in between. From germline, CDR1 is SGHVS and CDR2 FQNEAQ. J is TRBJ2-7 and V is TRBV7-8, with D possibly matching TRBD2 (6 bases). The sequence derives from an adult who received the AZD1222 COVID-19 vaccine. This sample comprised peripheral blood, obtained 28 days after the second AZD1222 dose. CDR3 region: CASSFLARRDEQYF. The CDR3 DNA reads as TGTGCCAGCAGCTTTTTAGCTCGGAGGGACGAGCAGTACTTC.